A single sample is the source of the 15 T cell receptor beta chains below, sequenced in a study of blood T cell repertoires in COVID-19. Generated by immunoSEQ multiplex PCR, the TCRdb table keeps only in-frame clones and is missing some. Of about 200,000 clones in the sample, around 84% were seen once. The sequenced sample was peripheral blood. All receptors come from a human donor in a cohort sampled during active COVID-19.

This chain connects TRBV2 to TRBJ2-5; D might be TRBD2 (5 bases). Trimming left V 11 bases short and J 2 bases short, with 33 bases between. Germline CDR1 and CDR2: SNHLY and FYNNEI. The CDR3 extends over 19 amino acids. In DNA form, the CDR3 reads TGTGCCTCCGGCATCCCTCATACCAGGACTGGAGAACTACAAGAGACCCAGTACTTC. It yields the protein CASGIPHTRTGELQETQYF.

This chain connects TRBV5-1 to TRBJ2-1; D perhaps matches TRBD1 (6 bases). The CDR3 extends over 16 amino acids. CDR1 SGHRS and CDR2 YFSETQ come from the germline V gene. The V end lost 2 bases, the J end lost 5 bases, and 17 bases lay between the germline ends. The CDR3, as DNA: TGCGCCAGCAGCTTACAAAGTGGGGGCCACAACAATGAGCAGTTCTTC. It is translated as CASSLQSGGHNNEQFF.

The V and J genes are TRBV18 and TRBJ2-7; the D gene is possibly TRBD1 (6 bases). The CDR3 consists of 14 residues. Trimming left V 8 bases short and J 3 bases short, with 17 bases between. CDR1 is KGHSH, CDR2 LQKENI, per germline. CDR3 residues: CASDTGTQNYEQYF. For the CDR3, the DNA is TGTGCCAGCGATACCGGGACACAGAACTACGAGCAGTACTTC.

This sequence joins TRBV10-3 and TRBJ2-6; 7 nucleotides align to TRBD1. Germline V lookup: CDR1 ENHRY, CDR2 SYGVKD. With 8 bases clipped from V and 0 bases from J, the junction kept 10 bases outside the gene matches. The CDR3 length is 17 residues. CDR3 in amino acids: CAIPGQPKSSGANVLTF. The CDR3, as DNA: TGTGCCATCCCGGGACAGCCAAAGTCCTCTGGGGCCAACGTCCTGACTTTC.

The chain recombines TRBV19 with TRBJ1-2, with D unresolved. The CDR3 has 14 amino acids. Germline loops: CDR1 LNHDA, CDR2 SQIVND (reference sequence). Trimming stripped 2 bases from V and 5 bases from J, with 12 bases between. The chain's CDR3 is CASSIMSSRYGYTF. As DNA, the CDR3 is TGTGCCAGTAGTATAATGAGTTCGAGGTATGGCTACACCTTC.

This clone was found a few times. The chain carries TRBV11-2 and TRBJ2-3; D call uncertain. The CDR3 has 13 residues. CDR1 and CDR2 (germline): SGHAT, FQNNGV. V lost 5 bases to trimming and J lost 8 bases, with 14 bases between them. As DNA, the CDR3 is TGTGCCAGCAGCCAAACTCGACAAGGTACGCAGTATTTT. This codes for CASSQTRQGTQYF.

The genes are TRBV11-2 and TRBJ1-6, with unresolved D. V lost 4 bases, J lost 10 bases, and 8 bases lay in between. Germline V gene sequence: CDR1 SGHAT, CDR2 FQNNGV. The CDR3 runs 12 residues. Written as DNA, the CDR3 is TGTGCCAGCAGCTCTGGAGCCTCACCCCTCCACTTT. It yields the protein CASSSGASPLHF.

V and J are TRBV5-1 and TRBJ1-4, with D maybe TRBD1 (5 bases). CDR3 length: 15 residues. In germline, CDR1 is SGHRS, CDR2 YFSETQ. V was shortened by 4 bases and J by 1 base, with 11 bases between the two germline ends. DNA of the CDR3: TGCGCCAGCAGCACGCAGGGTCGAACTAATGAAAAACTGTTTTTT. Its translation is CASSTQGRTNEKLFF.

The chain has TRBV7-8 and TRBJ2-7, with D unclear. Trimming cost V 1 base and J 1 base, with 5 bases left between them. The germline V gene encodes CDR1 SGHVS and CDR2 FQNEAQ. This CDR3 comprises 13 residues. CDR3 residues: CASSLDASYEQYV. In nucleotides, the CDR3 is TGTGCCAGCAGCTTAGATGCGTCCTACGAGCAGTACGTC.

The chain employs TRBV2 and TRBJ2-5; TRBD2 aligns across 16 bases. Germline CDR1 SNHLY, CDR2 FYNNEI. J lost 5 bases, V lost 8 bases, and 11 bases had no gene match. This CDR3 contains 17 residues. The CDR3 loop is CASALGTSGGGRETQYF. The CDR3 DNA sequence: TGTGCCAGCGCCTTGGGGACTAGCGGGGGGGGCAGGGAGACCCAGTACTTC. The full variable domain, its missing parts supplied by reference TRBV2 and TRBJ2-5, is EPEVTQTPSHQVTQMGQEVILRCVPISNHLYFYWYRQILGQKVEFLVSFYNNEISEKSEIFDDQFSVERPDGSNFTLKIRSTKLEDSAMYFCASALGTSGGGRETQYFGPGTRLLVL.

This clone was picked up a small number of times. This rearrangement joins TRBV10-1 to TRBJ1-6, with a possible D match to TRBD1 (5 bases). V dropped 7 bases and J dropped 7 bases, with 11 bases sitting between them. The CDR3 totals 13 residues. Looked up from germline, CDR1 is WNHNN and CDR2 is SYGVQD (reference sequence). CDR3 sequence: CASKTSGNSPLHF. CDR3 in DNA: TGCGCCAGCAAAACGTCAGGGAATTCACCCCTCCACTTT.

The V gene is TRBV6-5, the J gene TRBJ1-3; no definite D call. Trimming shortened V by 4 bases and J by 0 bases, and 7 bases separated the two germline ends. Germline assignment: CDR1 MNHEY and CDR2 SVGAGI. This CDR3 region has 14 residues. This CDR3 is CASSSPVSGNTIYF. DNA for the CDR3: TGTGCCAGCAGTTCACCGGTCTCTGGAAACACCATATATTTT.

The chain employs TRBV11-2 and TRBJ2-3; TRBD2 agrees at 7 bases. J was trimmed by 2 bases and V by 7 bases; bases with no gene match: 9. This CDR3 region has 15 residues. Germline assignment: CDR1 SGHAT and CDR2 FQNNGV. In nucleotides, the CDR3 is TGTGCCAGCACCCCTAGCGGACTGCTCACAGATACGCAGTATTTT. It specifies CASTPSGLLTDTQYF.

The V call is TRBV11-2, the J call TRBJ1-6; D is unresolved. This CDR3 is built from 17 residues. Trimming left V 3 bases short and J 7 bases short, with 19 bases between. CDR1 SGHAT and CDR2 FQNNGV come from the germline V gene. The CDR3 DNA reads as TGTGCCAGCAGCTTTGGCGGGATAGGACGTGAGAATTCACCCCTCCACTTT. This gives the protein CASSFGGIGRENSPLHF.

Written as DNA, the CDR3 is TGTGCCACATTTCACGGGGCTAGCGGAAACAATGAGCAGTTCTTC. It translates to CATFHGASGNNEQFF. V usage is TRBV19 and J usage is TRBJ2-1, with 7 bases identical to TRBD2. From germline, CDR1 is LNHDA and CDR2 SQIVND (reference sequence). CDR3 size: 15 residues. V was clipped by 10 bases and J by 5 bases; unmatched bases: 14.